The 25 T cell receptor beta chains listed next were all sequenced from one sample in a study of shared clonotypes between healthy human individuals. Clones were read by immunoSEQ multiplex PCR, and TCRdb kept only the in-frame ones, dropping some. The sample holds about 2 million clones, approximately 94% seen once. CD45RO negativity and positive selection for CCR7 defined naive CD8 cells, a population that excluded terminally differentiated effector memory CD45RA+ cells. Sequenced: naive CD8+ T cells sorted from blood. Receptors were obtained from a man between 18 and 35 years old in good health.

The V gene is TRBV15, the J gene TRBJ1-5; D unresolved. V was trimmed by 0 bases and J by 0 bases, leaving 9 bases between them. The CDR3 consists of 16 residues. Germline CDR1 reads LNHNV; CDR2 reads YYDKDF (reference sequence). CDR3 sequence: CATSREVGISNQPQHF. For the CDR3, the DNA is TGTGCCACCAGCAGAGAAGTAGGGATTAGCAATCAGCCCCAGCATTTT.

The CDR3 nucleotides are TGTGCCAGCAGCCCCGAGGGGGCTAATCAGCCCCAGCATTTT. Translated, it gives CASSPEGANQPQHF. The chain employs TRBV27 and TRBJ1-5; 7 nucleotides agree with TRBD1. There are 14 residues in the CDR3. The trim removed 6 bases at V and 4 bases at J, leaving 6 bases unmatched. Germline V gene lookup returns CDR1 MNHEY and CDR2 SMNVEV (reference sequence).

The CDR3 nucleotides read TGTGCCAGCAGCTTAGGTCCAGGGGCTAACTATGGCTACACCTTC. Its translation: CASSLGPGANYGYTF. The chain couples TRBV7-8 to TRBJ1-2; maybe TRBD1 (6 bases). This CDR3 is built from 15 residues. V gave up 1 base and J gave up 0 bases, with 9 bases separating them. CDR1 SGHVS and CDR2 FQNEAQ come from the germline V gene.

The V call is TRBV4-3, the J call TRBJ2-5; 7 positions match TRBD2. The CDR3 is made up of 18 amino acids. The junction had 15 bases not matched to a gene; V was cut back by 4 bases and J by 1 base. CDR1 LGHNA and CDR2 YSLEER come from the germline V gene. In nucleotides, the CDR3 is TGCGCCAGCAGCCGCCTCTTAGGGGAGGGTCTCGTCCAAGAGACCCAGTACTTC. Protein product: CASSRLLGEGLVQETQYF.

Regarding this clone: The sample carries other DNA sequences with the same CDR3. The V call is TRBV6-5, the J call TRBJ2-7, with 9 bases lining up with TRBD2. This CDR3 contains 15 residues. CDR1 is MNHEY, CDR2 SVGAGI, per germline. V lost 2 bases to trimming and J lost 2 bases; unmatched junction nucleotides: 4. CDR3 protein: CASSYGAGGAYEQYF. In nucleotides, the CDR3 is TGTGCCAGCAGTTACGGGGCGGGAGGGGCCTACGAGCAGTACTTC.

In the case of this clone: Different DNA sequences within this sample yield the same CDR3. The chain recombines TRBV4-3 with TRBJ1-1; D gene uncertain. The CDR3 runs to 13 residues. Per germline, CDR1 LGHNA and CDR2 YSLEER. With 0 bases removed from V and 2 bases from J, the gap between germline ends came to 4 bases. CDR3 coding DNA: TGCGCCAGCAGCCAAGACAGTAACACTGAAGCTTTCTTT. Its translation is CASSQDSNTEAFF.

V and J are TRBV5-1 and TRBJ2-1, with 14 nucleotides matching TRBD2. J was trimmed by 0 bases and V by 4 bases; bases with no gene match: 6. Looked up from germline, CDR1 is SGHRS and CDR2 is YFSETQ. CDR3 size: 18 residues. CDR3 protein: CASSRLAGGSSSYNEQFF. The CDR3 coding sequence is TGCGCCAGCAGCAGACTAGCGGGAGGGTCCAGCTCCTACAATGAGCAGTTCTTC.

V gene TRBV27 combines with J gene TRBJ1-5; D is possibly TRBD1 (6 bases). The CDR3 consists of 16 residues. Trimming removed 5 bases at V and 7 bases at J, with 21 bases between. Germline lookup yields CDR1 MNHEY and CDR2 SMNVEV (reference sequence). The CDR3 DNA sequence: TGTGCCAGCAGTCCCCTGAAGGCACAGGGTGGGCAGCCCCAGCATTTT. Translation: CASSPLKAQGGQPQHF.

A remark on this clone: This specimen includes other DNA sequences encoding the same CDR3. CDR3 sequence: CASVAGNTIYF. For the CDR3, the DNA is TGTGCCAGCGTGGCGGGGAACACCATATATTTT. V is TRBV28 and J is TRBJ1-3; D remains ambiguous. CDR3 length equals 11 residues. The V end was cut by 8 bases, the J end by 7 bases, with 9 bases between. Germline CDR1 is MDHEN and CDR2 is SYDVKM. Variable domain in full (rest from reference TRBV28 and TRBJ1-3): DVKVTQSSRYLVKRTGEKVFLECVQDMDHENMFWYRQDPGLGLRLIYFSYDVKMKEKGDIPEGYSVSREKKERFSLILESASTNQTSMYLCASVAGNTIYFGEGSWLTVV.

The chain couples TRBV6-5 to TRBJ1-2, with D uncertain. The CDR3 sequence is 14 residues long. CDR1 and CDR2 from the germline V gene are MNHEY and SVGAGI. Deletions cut 3 bases from V and 3 bases from J, with 11 bases between. The DNA for the CDR3 is TGTGCCAGCAGTTATTCTCACCCTGACTATGGCTACACCTTC. It encodes CASSYSHPDYGYTF.

The chain couples TRBV29-1 to TRBJ2-7; unclear D gene. Germline assignment: CDR1 SQVTM and CDR2 ANQGSEA. Trimming removed 2 bases from V and 1 base from J, with 9 bases in between. This CDR3 spans 13 amino acids. CDR3 DNA sequence: TGCAGCGTTGAAACGGGCCGATCCTACGAGCAGTACTTC. It encodes CSVETGRSYEQYF.

This clone was picked up one time. V gene TRBV25-1 combines with J gene TRBJ1-2, with TRBD1 identical over 7 bases. Germline CDR1 reads MGHDK; CDR2 reads SYGVNS. Trimming removed 6 bases from V and 2 bases from J; junction bases left unmatched: 6. The CDR3 consists of 14 residues. The CDR3 DNA is TGTGCCAGCAGCTCAGACAGGGACAACTATGGCTACACCTTC. Encoded protein: CASSSDRDNYGYTF.

The rearrangement joins TRBV6-5 to TRBJ1-1; D remains unclear. This CDR3 has 16 amino acids. Germline CDR1 MNHEY, CDR2 SVGAGI. With 2 bases removed from V and 3 bases from J, the gap between germline ends came to 16 bases. In DNA, the CDR3 is TGTGCCAGCAGTTACGCCGAAGGCAGGCAGGACACTGAAGCTTTCTTT. This translates into CASSYAEGRQDTEAFF.

Comments on this clone: The same CDR3 arises from other DNA sequences in this sample as well. This chain links TRBV30 with TRBJ2-5; D ambiguous. The length of the CDR3 is 11 residues. Germline CDR1 GTSNPN, CDR2 SVGIG (reference sequence). Trimming removed 1 base from V and 4 bases from J, with 4 bases in between. The CDR3 region has the DNA TGTGCCTGGAGTGGAGGAGAGACCCAGTACTTC. Translation: CAWSGGETQYF.

V and J are TRBV5-4 and TRBJ1-3; 8 nucleotides agree with TRBD1. The CDR3 extends over 14 amino acids. CDR1 and CDR2 (germline): SGHNT, YYREEE (reference sequence). V trimming: 3 bases; J trimming: 4 bases; junction bases outside the gene matches: 3. The CDR3 spells CASSSQGGGNTIYF. CDR3 bases: TGTGCCAGCAGCTCACAGGGGGGCGGAAACACCATATATTTT.

The chain couples TRBV2 to TRBJ2-1, with 9 bases matching TRBD2. There are 15 residues in the CDR3. V lost 5 bases to trimming and J lost 8 bases; unmatched junction nucleotides: 10. CDR1 and CDR2 from the germline V gene are SNHLY and FYNNEI. This CDR3 is CASSTGLAISYEQFF. CDR3 nucleotide sequence: TGTGCCAGCAGTACGGGACTAGCAATTTCTTATGAGCAGTTCTTC.

V and J are TRBV4-1 and TRBJ2-1; 7 nucleotides line up with TRBD1. Trimming removed 1 base from V and 4 bases from J; junction bases left unmatched: 4. CDR1 and CDR2 (germline): MGHRA, YSYEKL. There are 15 residues in the CDR3. In DNA, the CDR3 is TGCGCCAGCAGCCAAGGAGACAGGGCGTACAATGAGCAGTTCTTC. This translates into CASSQGDRAYNEQFF.

Only one count was recorded for this clone. The chain employs TRBV13 and TRBJ2-5; unclear D gene. V was clipped by 5 bases and J by 1 base, with 11 bases between them. The CDR3 loop spans 14 amino acids. The germline CDR1 and CDR2 sequences are PRHDT and FYEKMQ (reference sequence). The CDR3 region has the DNA TGTGCCAGCAGCCCGCCCAATTCCCAAGAGACCCAGTACTTC. It codes for CASSPPNSQETQYF.

The DNA of the CDR3 is TGTGCCAGCAGCTCCGCAATGGGGACCCAGTACTTC. This codes for CASSSAMGTQYF. The rearrangement uses TRBV5-6 and TRBJ2-5, with D unclear. The ends were cut back, 3 bases at V and 7 bases at J, with 10 bases in the middle. The germline V gene encodes CDR1 SGHDT and CDR2 YYEEEE. This CDR3 has 12 amino acids.

The chain carries TRBV4-3 and TRBJ2-2; unclear D gene. Trimming left V 0 bases short and J 7 bases short, with 6 bases between. The CDR3 is 13 residues long. Per germline, CDR1 LGHNA and CDR2 YSLEER. The CDR3 loop reads CASSQEYGGELFF. The CDR3 DNA is TGCGCCAGCAGCCAAGAATACGGCGGGGAGCTGTTTTTT.

The J gene is TRBJ2-1, the V gene TRBV6-5, with 7 bases matching TRBD1. The J segment lost 6 bases and the V segment lost 4 bases, leaving 6 bases of the junction unmatched. Germline V gene sequence: CDR1 MNHEY, CDR2 SVGAGI. CDR3 size: 14 residues. The CDR3 nucleotides read TGTGCCAGCAGTTCAACAGGGGAAGGCAATGAGCAGTTCTTC. It is translated as CASSSTGEGNEQFF.

The V gene is TRBV13, the J gene TRBJ2-5, with D unclear. V shed 0 bases and J shed 1 base, with 6 bases lying between them. CDR1 is PRHDT and CDR2 is FYEKMQ in the germline V gene (reference sequence). This CDR3 is built from 14 residues. Here the CDR3 reads CASSLGAAQETQYF. CDR3 sequence (DNA): TGTGCCAGCAGCTTAGGGGCGGCCCAAGAGACCCAGTACTTC.

This chain connects TRBV13 to TRBJ1-1; TRBD1 aligns across 10 bases. Trimming took 5 bases from V and 6 from J; bases not matched to a gene: 6. Germline CDR1 reads PRHDT; CDR2 reads FYEKMQ (reference sequence). The length of the CDR3 is 14 residues. CDR3 sequence: CASSNQGQGAEAFF. The CDR3 DNA reads as TGTGCCAGCAGCAACCAAGGACAGGGGGCTGAAGCTTTCTTT.

V is TRBV7-9 and J is TRBJ1-3, with no clear D. V lost 1 base and J lost 0, with 10 bases in between. The CDR3 has 16 residues. Germline lookup yields CDR1 SEHNR and CDR2 FQNEAQ (reference sequence). The DNA for the CDR3 is TGTGCCAGCAGCTTAGATCCAATGATCTCTGGAAACACCATATATTTT. This translates into CASSLDPMISGNTIYF.

V and J are TRBV19 and TRBJ2-7; D is perhaps TRBD1 (6 bases). The germline V and J ends were trimmed by 3 bases and 1 base, with 10 bases remaining between them. Per the germline V gene, CDR1 is LNHDA and CDR2 is SQIVND (reference sequence). This CDR3 is 14 amino acids long. Here the CDR3 DNA reads TGTGCCAGTAGTATGGCAGGGGCTTCCTACGAGCAGTACTTC. Its translation is CASSMAGASYEQYF.